The T cell receptor (beta chain) under discussion was sequenced for a study of T cells after yellow fever vaccination. Study overall: Preparation used SMART-Seq v4 Ultra Low Input for the low-cell-number fractions.

The CDR3 totals 16 residues. Per the germline V gene, CDR1 is KGHSH and CDR2 is LQKENI. The ends were cut back, 2 bases at V and 1 base at J, with 14 bases in the middle. General study findings and limits: Abundant bulk-population clonotypes could contaminate the FACS-sorted repertoires. Relatively few clonotypes were ones that appeared in both CD4 and CD8 compartments.

Template switching by 5'RACE produced TCR cDNA, adding a universal primer site and UMIs. MiXCR, run by TCRdb on the 5' RACE reads, gives a single entry per CDR3 protein. The sample includes some 70,000 distinct CDR3 sequences, approximately 6.1% seen only once; the top ten take more than 35%. This clonotype was picked up many times. Antigen specificity is unknown. This TCR was recovered from a man aged 18 to 30 who received the YFV17D yellow fever vaccine. The chain has TRBV18 and TRBJ2-5; D ambiguous. The specimen comprised CD8+ T cells sorted from PBMCs, sampled about 49 days after the first yellow fever vaccination. The CDR3 DNA reads TGTGCCAGCTCACCATCAGGCTACAGATCCCAAGAGACCCAGTACTTC. Translation gives CASSPSGYRSQETQYF.